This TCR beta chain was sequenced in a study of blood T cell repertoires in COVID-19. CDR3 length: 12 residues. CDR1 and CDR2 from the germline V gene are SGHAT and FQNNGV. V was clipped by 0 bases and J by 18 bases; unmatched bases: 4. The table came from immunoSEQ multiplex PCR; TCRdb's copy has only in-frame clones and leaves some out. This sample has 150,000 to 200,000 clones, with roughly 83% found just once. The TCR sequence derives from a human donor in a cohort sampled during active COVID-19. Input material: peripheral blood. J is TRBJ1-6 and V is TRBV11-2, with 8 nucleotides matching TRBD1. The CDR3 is CASSLEGQETHF. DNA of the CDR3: TGTGCCAGCAGCTTAGAGGGACAGGAGACCCACTTT.